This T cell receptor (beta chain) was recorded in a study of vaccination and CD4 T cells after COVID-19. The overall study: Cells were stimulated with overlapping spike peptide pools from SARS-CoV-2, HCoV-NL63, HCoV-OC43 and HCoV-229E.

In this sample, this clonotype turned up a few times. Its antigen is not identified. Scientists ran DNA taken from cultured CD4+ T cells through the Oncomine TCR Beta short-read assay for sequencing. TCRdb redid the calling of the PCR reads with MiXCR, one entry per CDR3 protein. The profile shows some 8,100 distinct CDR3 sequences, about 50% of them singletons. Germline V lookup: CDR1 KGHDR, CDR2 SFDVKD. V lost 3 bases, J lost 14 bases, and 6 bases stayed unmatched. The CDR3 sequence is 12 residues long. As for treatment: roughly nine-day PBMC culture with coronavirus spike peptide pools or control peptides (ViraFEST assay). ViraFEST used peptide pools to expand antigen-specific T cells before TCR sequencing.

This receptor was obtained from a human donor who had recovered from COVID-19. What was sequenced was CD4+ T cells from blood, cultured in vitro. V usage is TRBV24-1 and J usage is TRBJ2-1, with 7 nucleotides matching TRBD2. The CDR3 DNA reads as TGTGCCACCAGTGATACATGGGGGGGGAAGTTCTTC. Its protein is CATSDTWGGKFF.